A single sample gave rise to the 32 T cell receptor beta chains below, sequenced in a study of blood T cell repertoires in COVID-19. Assay used: immunoSEQ multiplex PCR; TCRdb lists only in-frame clones, some missing. The profile shows 350,000 to 400,000 clones, about 89% of them singletons. Input material: PBMCs or T cells enriched from blood (not recorded which). All receptors derive from a woman aged 40 to 55 who had been exposed to COVID-19.

The rearrangement links TRBV30 to TRBJ2-2; 10 bases are a match to TRBD2. The CDR3 covers 12 residues. The junction had 6 bases not matched to a gene; V was cut back by 8 bases and J by 9 bases. The V gene's germline CDR1 is GTSNPN and CDR2 SVGIG (reference sequence). The CDR3: CARQAGGRELFF. The CDR3, as DNA: TGTGCCCGACAAGCGGGGGGGAGGGAGCTGTTTTTT.

This chain connects TRBV30 to TRBJ2-1; 9 nucleotides align to TRBD2. Trimming took 4 bases from V and 4 from J; bases not matched to a gene: 5. CDR3 length: 14 residues. Germline-derived CDR1 and CDR2 are GTSNPN and SVGIG (reference sequence). CDR3 region: CAWKSGRRYNEQFF. In nucleotides, the CDR3 is TGTGCCTGGAAAAGCGGGAGGCGTTACAATGAGCAGTTCTTC.

This chain connects TRBV29-1 to TRBJ2-1; tentative D call: TRBD1 (5 bases). This CDR3 has 13 amino acids. CDR1 is SQVTM and CDR2 is ANQGSEA in the germline V gene. The V and J ends lost 4 bases and 1 base respectively, with 8 bases between them. The CDR3 protein is CSVGQISYNEQFF. The DNA of the CDR3 is TGCAGCGTTGGACAGATATCCTACAATGAGCAGTTCTTC.

V usage is TRBV15 and J usage is TRBJ1-2; 8 bases line up with TRBD1. V was pared by 8 bases and J by 2 bases, with 7 bases of the junction left unmatched. Per germline, CDR1 LNHNV and CDR2 YYDKDF (reference sequence). The CDR3 spans 14 residues. This CDR3 reads CATSGTGTNYGYTF. The CDR3 DNA reads TGTGCCACCTCCGGGACAGGAACCAACTATGGCTACACCTTC.

The V gene is TRBV12-3 or TRBV12-4, the J gene TRBJ1-1, with a weak D call TRBD1 (5 bases). The CDR3 runs to 13 residues. V was pared by 9 bases and J by 0 bases, with 11 bases between. CDR3 residues: CASKGLVNTEAFF. The CDR3 region has the DNA TGTGCCAGTAAGGGACTCGTGAACACTGAAGCTTTCTTT.

The chain couples TRBV7-2 to TRBJ2-7; TRBD2 matches at 8 bases. This CDR3 region has 17 residues. CDR1 and CDR2 (germline): SGHTA, FQGNSA. Germline trimming cut 3 bases from V and 0 bases from J; bases unmatched to any gene: 10. DNA for the CDR3: TGTGCCAGCAGCTTCCCCACGGGAGGGCCCACCTCCTACGAGCAGTACTTC. It specifies CASSFPTGGPTSYEQYF.

This clone was recorded a few times. The genes are TRBV2 and TRBJ2-3; 11 nucleotides line up with TRBD2. V trimming: 4 bases; J trimming: 4 bases; junction bases outside the gene matches: 13. This CDR3 has 18 residues. Germline V gene sequence: CDR1 SNHLY, CDR2 FYNNEI. CDR3 coding DNA: TGTGCCAGCAGTGGAACGGGGACTAGCGGCAGACGGGCAGATACGCAGTATTTT. Translation gives CASSGTGTSGRRADTQYF.

The rearrangement links TRBV24-1 to TRBJ2-1; D remains ambiguous. The V gene's germline CDR1 is KGHDR and CDR2 SFDVKD. Trimming stripped 0 bases from V and 5 bases from J, with 7 bases between. The CDR3 contains 14 residues. The CDR3 nucleotides read TGTGCCACCAGTGATTTGGGAGCTAACAATGAGCAGTTCTTC. Residues: CATSDLGANNEQFF.

This chain links TRBV30 with TRBJ1-3, with D possibly TRBD1 on 5 matching bases. The V end lost 1 base, the J end lost 1 base, and 5 bases lay between the germline ends. Per germline, CDR1 GTSNPN and CDR2 SVGIG (reference sequence). The CDR3 runs 13 residues. This chain's CDR3 is CAWSAGSGNTIYF. The DNA of the CDR3 is TGTGCCTGGAGTGCAGGGTCTGGAAACACCATATATTTT.

The J gene is TRBJ1-3, the V gene TRBV18; D unclear. V lost 2 bases and J 2 bases, leaving 4 bases between the germline ends. The germline CDR1 and CDR2 sequences are KGHSH and LQKENI. The CDR3 runs 13 residues. CDR3 loop: CASSPDTGNTIYF. DNA for the CDR3: TGTGCCAGCTCACCAGACACTGGAAACACCATATATTTT.

The table lists this clone with a few counts. V and J are TRBV18 and TRBJ2-3, with 15 positions matching TRBD2. The CDR3 is made up of 17 amino acids. V was clipped by 3 bases and J by 6 bases; unmatched bases: 7. Germline loops: CDR1 KGHSH, CDR2 LQKENI. The CDR3 DNA follows: TGTGCCAGCTCACCTCGGACTAGCGGGAGGGGATCGGATACGCAGTATTTT. The encoded protein is CASSPRTSGRGSDTQYF.

The V call is TRBV30, the J call TRBJ1-1; 7 nucleotides match TRBD1. Germline-derived CDR1 and CDR2 are GTSNPN and SVGIG (reference sequence). V was clipped by 2 bases and J by 3 bases; unmatched bases: 9. CDR3 length: 15 residues. Written as DNA, the CDR3 is TGTGCCTGGAGTTACAGGGGCCTAATAGACACTGAAGCTTTCTTT. Translating gives CAWSYRGLIDTEAFF. The full variable domain, completed using reference TRBV30 and TRBJ1-1, is SQTIHQWPATLVQPVGSPLSLECTVEGTSNPNLYWYRQAAGRGLQLLFYSVGIGQISSEVPQNLSASRPQDRQFILSSKKLLLSDSGFYLCAWSYRGLIDTEAFFGQGTRLTVV.

CDR3 bases: TGTGCCAGCAGCTTAGAAGGCAGGGGGGCATCCAATCAGCCCCAGCATTTT. It is translated as CASSLEGRGASNQPQHF. J is TRBJ1-5 and V is TRBV7-9; TRBD1 matches 7 bases. This CDR3 contains 17 residues. The V segment lost 1 base and the J segment 3 bases; nucleotides outside the gene matches: 9. Per germline, CDR1 SEHNR and CDR2 FQNEAQ (reference sequence).

Here the CDR3 DNA reads TGTGCCAGCAGCTTGGCGGAGACTAGCACAGATACGCAGTATTTT. Translated: CASSLAETSTDTQYF. This chain links TRBV11-3 with TRBJ2-3; D call uncertain. From germline, CDR1 is SGHNT and CDR2 YENEEA. The CDR3 sequence is 15 residues long. The V end lost 3 bases, the J end lost 0 bases, and 10 bases lay between the germline ends. Full variable domain (outside the CDR3, taken from reference TRBV11-3 and TRBJ2-3): EAGVVQSPRYKIIEKKQPVAFWCNPISGHNTLYWYLQNLGQGPELLIRYENEEAVDDSQLPKDRFSAERLKGVDSTLKIQPAELGDSAVYLCASSLAETSTDTQYFGPGTRLTVL.

The rearrangement joins TRBV5-4 to TRBJ2-3; D call uncertain. CDR3 length: 11 amino acids. Trimming took off 4 bases at V and 3 bases at J, with 3 bases between the two ends. The germline V gene encodes CDR1 SGHNT and CDR2 YYREEE (reference sequence). CDR3 region: CASSVTDTQYF. DNA for the CDR3: TGTGCCAGCAGCGTAACAGATACGCAGTATTTT.

This chain connects TRBV13 to TRBJ1-1; D gene uncertain. V was shortened by 5 bases and J by 8 bases, with 9 bases between the two germline ends. Germline V lookup: CDR1 PRHDT, CDR2 FYEKMQ (reference sequence). CDR3 length: 11 amino acids. The CDR3 here is CASSLQTEAFF. The CDR3 coding sequence is TGTGCCAGCAGCCTACAGACAGAAGCTTTCTTT.

The chain recombines TRBV5-1 with TRBJ1-1; 12 bases fit TRBD1. The ends lost 3 bases at V and 4 bases at J; junction bases unmatched: 19. CDR1 is SGHRS, CDR2 YFSETQ, per germline. CDR3 length equals 20 residues. CDR3 protein: CASSSALSSGQGALITEAFF. As DNA, the CDR3 is TGCGCCAGCAGCTCAGCTTTGTCTTCGGGACAGGGGGCCCTAATCACTGAAGCTTTCTTT.

This sequence joins TRBV29-1 and TRBJ2-1; 8 bases map to TRBD1. The CDR3 totals 14 residues. Germline V gene data show CDR1 as SQVTM and CDR2 as ANQGSEA. Trimming at V came to 2 bases and at J to 10 bases, leaving 10 bases not matched to a gene. The CDR3 loop reads CSVERTGLRREQFF. The CDR3 coding sequence is TGCAGCGTTGAACGGACAGGGCTCCGTCGGGAGCAGTTCTTC.

This chain joins TRBV18 and TRBJ1-2, with D perhaps matching TRBD1 (5 bases). This CDR3 comprises 16 residues. V lost 3 bases, J lost 10 bases, and 24 bases lay in between. From germline, CDR1 is KGHSH and CDR2 LQKENI. CDR3 region: CASSPRADSSITLYTF. For the CDR3, the DNA is TGTGCCAGCTCACCCAGGGCCGACAGCTCCATTACGCTCTACACCTTC.

This chain joins TRBV19 and TRBJ1-5; D is unresolved. The CDR3 sequence is 15 residues long. Germline loops: CDR1 LNHDA, CDR2 SQIVND (reference sequence). The V end was cut by 6 bases, the J end by 7 bases, with 19 bases between. The CDR3: CASRQSKQSTQPQHF. In DNA form, the CDR3 reads TGTGCCAGTAGGCAAAGTAAACAGAGTACCCAGCCCCAGCATTTT.

The rearrangement links TRBV6-2 or TRBV6-3 to TRBJ1-2; 9 nucleotides match TRBD1. The CDR3 covers 14 residues. Germline values: CDR1 MNHEY, CDR2 SVGEGT. The V segment lost 5 bases and the J segment 4 bases; nucleotides outside the gene matches: 5. The CDR3 reads CASSPGQGLYGYTF. CDR3 DNA: TGTGCCAGCAGTCCGGGACAGGGTCTCTATGGCTACACCTTC.

The chain's CDR3 is CASSSPSRSYNEQFF. DNA of the CDR3: TGTGCCAGCAGTTCTCCTTCGAGATCCTACAATGAGCAGTTCTTC. This chain links TRBV27 with TRBJ2-1, with D unresolved. The CDR3 sequence is 15 residues long. Trimming removed 4 bases from V and 1 base from J, with 11 bases in between. Looked up from germline, CDR1 is MNHEY and CDR2 is SMNVEV (reference sequence).

The chain employs TRBV6-1 and TRBJ2-7; D gene ambiguous. The CDR3 sequence is 12 residues long. With 3 bases removed from V and 2 bases from J, the gap between germline ends came to 5 bases. CDR1 and CDR2 (germline): MNHNS, SASEGT. The CDR3 DNA sequence: TGTGCCAGCAGTGAGACAACCTACGAGCAGTACTTC. Its protein product is CASSETTYEQYF.

V usage is TRBV5-1 and J usage is TRBJ2-1; tentatively, D is TRBD2 (6 bases). The V gene lost 4 bases and the J gene lost 12 bases, with 23 bases spanning the gap. Germline CDR1 SGHRS, CDR2 YFSETQ. The CDR3 totals 15 residues. CDR3 sequence reads: CASSPPGEADRRQFF. CDR3 DNA: TGCGCCAGCAGCCCACCCGGGGAGGCGGATAGAAGGCAGTTCTTC.

This chain links TRBV9 with TRBJ1-6; TRBD1 matches at 7 bases. Germline assignment: CDR1 SGDLS and CDR2 YYNGEE. V shed 3 bases, J shed 14 bases, and the junction held 14 bases outside the gene matches. This CDR3 has 15 residues. The CDR3 DNA sequence: TGTGCCAGCAGCGCGGGGGACAGTAAGAATTCCGCCCTCCACTTT. The encoded protein is CASSAGDSKNSALHF.

The V gene is TRBV19, the J gene TRBJ1-2; TRBD1 agrees at 11 bases. Trimming at V came to 5 bases and at J to 4 bases, leaving 6 bases not matched to a gene. CDR3 length: 15 residues. Germline V gene sequence: CDR1 LNHDA, CDR2 SQIVND (reference sequence). The CDR3 coding sequence is TGTGCCAGTAGTCGGGACAGGGGGTATGGCTATGGCTACACCTTC. This translates into CASSRDRGYGYGYTF.

This sequence joins TRBV4-2 and TRBJ2-7; possible D gene TRBD2, 5 bases. Germline CDR1 LGHNA, CDR2 YNFKEQ. This CDR3 has 13 amino acids. Trimming cost V 0 bases and J 12 bases, with 15 bases left between them. The CDR3: CASSQDRASLRYF. In nucleotides, the CDR3 is TGTGCCAGCAGCCAAGACCGGGCTAGCTTAAGGTACTTC.

J is TRBJ2-1 and V is TRBV15, with D tentatively TRBD2 (6 bases). There are 16 residues in the CDR3. The V gene's germline CDR1 is LNHNV and CDR2 YYDKDF (reference sequence). V was pared by 5 bases and J by 4 bases, with 18 bases between. Written as DNA, the CDR3 is TGTGCCACCAGCCCCCGGCGGGATGACGCGTACAATGAGCAGTTCTTC. It yields the protein CATSPRRDDAYNEQFF.

In this sample, this clone turned up once. The chain links TRBV6-6 to TRBJ1-1, with 10 bases identical to TRBD1. Germline V gene data show CDR1 as MNHNY and CDR2 as SVGAGI (reference sequence). The CDR3 covers 16 residues. V gave up 1 base and J gave up 3 bases; unmatched junction bases: 5. CDR3 sequence: CASSYLDRGPDTEAFF. CDR3 in DNA: TGTGCCAGCAGTTACTTAGACAGGGGGCCGGACACTGAAGCTTTCTTT.

The chain carries TRBV30 and TRBJ1-5; 7 positions match TRBD1. The CDR3 extends over 16 amino acids. V shed 0 bases, J shed 2 bases, and the junction held 7 bases outside the gene matches. Looked up from germline, CDR1 is GTSNPN and CDR2 is SVGIG (reference sequence). The CDR3 spells CAWSVQGNLGNQPQHF. The CDR3 region has the DNA TGTGCCTGGAGTGTACAGGGGAATCTTGGCAATCAGCCCCAGCATTTT.

The chain carries TRBV13 and TRBJ2-7; 8 bases are a match to TRBD1. V lost 3 bases and J lost 6; bases outside the gene matches: 10. CDR1 and CDR2 (germline): PRHDT, FYEKMQ (reference sequence). The CDR3 is 15 amino acids. CDR3 in DNA: TGTGCCAGCAGCTTGGACGGACAGGGCCTCGCCGAGCAGTACTTC. Its translation: CASSLDGQGLAEQYF.

This rearrangement joins TRBV24-1 to TRBJ2-2; 12 nucleotides agree with TRBD2. The V segment lost 3 bases and the J segment 6 bases; nucleotides outside the gene matches: 7. The CDR3 spans 17 residues. Per germline, CDR1 KGHDR and CDR2 SFDVKD. The CDR3 loop is CATSDRPGLAGSGELFF. The DNA of the CDR3 is TGTGCCACCAGTGATCGCCCGGGACTAGCGGGTTCCGGGGAGCTGTTTTTT.